This paragraph covers one T cell receptor (beta chain) sequence. Its specificity is not known. This sequence may be a read error, since a much larger clone differs from it by one base. Individual cDNA molecules were tagged with unique molecular identifiers. TCRdb reprocessed the 5' RACE reads via MiXCR and lists one record per CDR3 protein. Here the sample spans 25,000 to 35,000 distinct CDR3 sequences, approximately 6.4% being singletons. The data were taken from a study of early T cells in non-severe SARS-CoV-2 infection. On the study more broadly: The sequenced material was bulk RNA from unsorted whole blood, and its chains were unpaired. Study results and caveats: Comparison of clonotypes with VDJdb favored anti-spike CD8 responses while missing private and CD4 specificities.

The clonotype originates from an adult who was a healthcare worker with PCR-confirmed SARS-CoV-2 infection or an uninfected control (not recorded which). This specimen consisted of whole blood, obtained at baseline.

CDR3: CASSYSNLEPMNTEASF. The CDR3 DNA follows: TGTGCCAGCAGTTACTCGAATCTAGAGCCCATGAACACTGAAGCTTCCTTT. V gene TRBV6-5 combines with J gene TRBJ1-1; no definite D call. This CDR3 region has 17 residues. Germline loops: CDR1 MNHEY, CDR2 SVGAGI.